This T cell receptor (beta chain) was sequenced during a study of T cell responses to AZD1222 COVID-19 vaccine. Study context: Second-dose timings of about 4 or about 12 weeks were pooled. Findings and caveats of the study: It was only after the peak T cell response that any repertoires were sampled. Spike was spanned by vaccine-associated CD4 TCRs, which were dominant at 160-218 and 743-854.

On this clone: Its antigen remains unidentified.

Sequencing was performed with immunoSEQ multiplex PCR; in TCRdb, only in-frame clones are kept and a portion is missing. Among about 99,000 clones, around nine tenths were seen once, and the ten largest hold less than 3.5%. Sequenced here: peripheral blood, sampled on day 0 of AZD1222 vaccination. The receptor's source is an adult in good health.

CDR3 region: CASSSRGVGPNEKLFF. CDR3 DNA sequence: TGTGCCAGCAGCTCAAGGGGAGTCGGGCCTAATGAAAAACTGTTTTTT. This rearrangement joins TRBV7-9 to TRBJ1-4, with a tentative D call TRBD1 (5 bases). V was clipped by 4 bases and J by 3 bases, with 15 bases between them. The germline CDR1 and CDR2 sequences are SEHNR and FQNEAQ (reference sequence). This CDR3 has 16 amino acids. The whole variable domain, remainder taken from reference TRBV7-9 and TRBJ1-4, is DTGVSQNPRHKITKRGQNVTFRCDPISEHNRLYWYRQTLGQGPEFLTYFQNEAQLEKSRLLSDRFSAERPKGSFSTLEIQRTEQGDSAMYLCASSSRGVGPNEKLFFGSGTQLSVL.